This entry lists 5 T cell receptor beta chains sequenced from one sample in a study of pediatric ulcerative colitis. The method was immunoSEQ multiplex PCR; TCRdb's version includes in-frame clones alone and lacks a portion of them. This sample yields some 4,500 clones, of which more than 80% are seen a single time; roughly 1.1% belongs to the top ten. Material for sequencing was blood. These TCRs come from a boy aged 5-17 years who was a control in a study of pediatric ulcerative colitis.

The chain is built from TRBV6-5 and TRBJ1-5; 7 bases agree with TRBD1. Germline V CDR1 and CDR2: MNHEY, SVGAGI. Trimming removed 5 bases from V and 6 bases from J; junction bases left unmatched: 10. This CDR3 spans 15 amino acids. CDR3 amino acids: CASSTTFRGAQPQHF. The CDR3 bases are TGTGCCAGCAGTACTACGTTCAGGGGGGCTCAGCCCCAGCATTTT.

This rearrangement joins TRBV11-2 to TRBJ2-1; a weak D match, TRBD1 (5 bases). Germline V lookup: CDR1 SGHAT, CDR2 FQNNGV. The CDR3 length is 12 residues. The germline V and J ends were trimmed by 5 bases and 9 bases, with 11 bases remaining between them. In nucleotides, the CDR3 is TGTGCCAGCAGCCCTGGGGCAGTTGAGCAGTTCTTC. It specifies CASSPGAVEQFF.

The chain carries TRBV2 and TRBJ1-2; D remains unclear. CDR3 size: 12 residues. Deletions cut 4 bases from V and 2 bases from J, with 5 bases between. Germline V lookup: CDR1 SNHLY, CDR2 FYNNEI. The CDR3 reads CASSGQNYGYTF. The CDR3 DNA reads TGTGCCAGCAGTGGACAAAACTATGGCTACACCTTC.

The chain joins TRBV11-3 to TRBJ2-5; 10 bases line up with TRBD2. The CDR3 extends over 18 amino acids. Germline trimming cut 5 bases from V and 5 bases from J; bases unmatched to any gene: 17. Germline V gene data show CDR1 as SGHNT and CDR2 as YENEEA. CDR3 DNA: TGTGCCAGCAGCCCCGGCCTCTCTATAGCGGGAGGCGTGGAGACCCAGTACTTC. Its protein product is CASSPGLSIAGGVETQYF.

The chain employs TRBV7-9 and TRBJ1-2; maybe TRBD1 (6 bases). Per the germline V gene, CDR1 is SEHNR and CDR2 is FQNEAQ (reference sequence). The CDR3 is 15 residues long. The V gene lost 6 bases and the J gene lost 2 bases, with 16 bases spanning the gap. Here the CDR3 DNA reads TGTGCCAGCAGTCACCCCACACAGGGAAACTATGGCTACACCTTC. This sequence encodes CASSHPTQGNYGYTF.